These T cell receptor beta chains were read from a single sample in a study of blood T cell repertoires in COVID-19. This table comes from immunoSEQ multiplex PCR, and its TCRdb copy is limited to in-frame clones, with some not included. Of 130,000 or so clones in the sample, approximately 87% are singletons; the top ten hold 2% to 3%. The sample was peripheral blood. The source is a man in his fifties or sixties with active COVID-19. The CDR3 runs from the conserved cysteine through the conserved F or W. The D gene is left open where the match is weak. Rows give clone size only sometimes, using once, few, many, or a class for an expanded clone.

abundance: few
v_gene: TRBV21-1
d_gene: .
j_gene: TRBJ1-1
CDR3nt: TGTGCCAGCAGCAACCATCGGGAGGGCAACACTGAAGCTTTCTTT
CDR3aa: CASSNHREGNTEAFF

abundance: .
v_gene: TRBV4-2
d_gene: .
j_gene: TRBJ2-5
CDR3nt: TGTGCCAGCAGCCCACTGGGGGGAAGAGAGACCCAGTACTTC
CDR3aa: CASSPLGGRETQYF

abundance: .
v_gene: TRBV6-5
d_gene: TRBD1
j_gene: TRBJ1-1
CDR3nt: TGTGCCAGCAGTTCTAACGGACAGGACACTGAAGCTTTCTTT
CDR3aa: CASSSNGQDTEAFF

abundance: few
v_gene: TRBV13
d_gene: .
j_gene: TRBJ1-2
CDR3nt: TGTGCCAGCAGCTTAGGCCGGTACTATGGCTACACCTTC
CDR3aa: CASSLGRYYGYTF

abundance: .
v_gene: TRBV2
d_gene: TRBD2
j_gene: TRBJ2-5
CDR3nt: TGTGCCAGCACCGCGACGATGCCGGGGGGGACCCAGTACTTC
CDR3aa: CASTATMPGGTQYF

abundance: .
v_gene: TRBV2
d_gene: TRBD1
j_gene: TRBJ1-2
CDR3nt: TGTGCCAGCAGGAGGGGGCCCGGTGGCTACACCTTC
CDR3aa: CASRRGPGGYTF

abundance: .
v_gene: TRBV19
d_gene: .
j_gene: TRBJ2-5
CDR3nt: TGTGCCAGTAGTATGGGACTTCTAGAGACCCAGTACTTC
CDR3aa: CASSMGLLETQYF

abundance: .
v_gene: TRBV28
d_gene: .
j_gene: TRBJ2-7
CDR3nt: TGTGCCAGCAACCGACCCTGGACGGACTCAGAGCAGTACTTC
CDR3aa: CASNRPWTDSEQYF

abundance: .
v_gene: TRBV24-1
d_gene: .
j_gene: TRBJ2-5
CDR3nt: TGTGCCACCAGTGACAGGACAGCCGGCCCCCAGTACTTC
CDR3aa: CATSDRTAGPQYF

abundance: .
v_gene: TRBV18
d_gene: TRBD1
j_gene: TRBJ2-7
CDR3nt: TGTGCCAGCTCACCGGGACAGGGTAACGAGCAGTACTTC
CDR3aa: CASSPGQGNEQYF

abundance: .
v_gene: TRBV6-4
d_gene: TRBD1
j_gene: TRBJ2-1
CDR3nt: TGTGCCAGCATGTTAGACAGGGAAACCTACAATGAGCAGTTCTTC
CDR3aa: CASMLDRETYNEQFF